This T cell receptor beta chain was captured in a study of blood T cells in healthy people across ages. As for this clonotype: The junction does not match germline at one end; this may be a read error.

Primers used in a second PCR of about 6 to 12 cycles were a sample-barcoded 5' primer and a J-beta primer mix. TCRdb re-called the 5' RACE reads through MiXCR, storing one row per CDR3 protein. Of 1.5 million to 2 million distinct CDR3 sequences listed, under 30% were seen once; the top ten hold 7% to 9%. This TCR was sampled from a woman in her 30s in good health. The specimen sequenced was blood.

Here the CDR3 DNA reads TGTGCCAGCAGTTTGGGGGCGAACACTGGAGCTTTCTTT. Its translation is CASSLGANTGAFF. The gene calls are TRBV12-3 or TRBV12-4 and TRBJ1-1; D is perhaps TRBD1 (6 bases). This CDR3 is built from 13 residues.